The clone carrying this TCR beta chain was found a few times. A second roughly 7 to 11 cycle PCR used barcoded and J-beta primers. TCRdb passed the 5' RACE reads through MiXCR, listing each CDR3 protein once. This repertoire shows 1.4 million to 1.5 million distinct CDR3 sequences, 35% to 45% found once; its top ten account for approximately 7.9%. The CDR3 totals 14 residues. Germline V gives CDR1 SQVTM, CDR2 ANQGSEA. The V segment lost 6 bases and the J segment 1 base; nucleotides outside the gene matches: 4. The sample comes from a study of blood T cells in healthy people across ages. Sequences were obtained from blood. J is TRBJ2-7 and V is TRBV29-1; 12 nucleotides match TRBD2. This receptor was obtained from a woman aged 18-29 years in good health. In nucleotides, the CDR3 is TGCAGCGTGCCTAGCGGGGGGGGGTCCTACGAGCAGTACTTC. This encodes CSVPSGGGSYEQYF.